These T cell receptor beta chains were read from a single sample in a study of cytotoxic CD8 clonotypes in ibrutinib-treated CLL. The data were produced by immunoSEQ multiplex PCR, yet TCRdb's version contains in-frame clones alone and is incomplete. The sample shows about 130,000 clones, approximately 81% of them seen only once. The material was PBMCs, obtained after 12 months of ibrutinib treatment. These receptors all come from a human donor with chronic lymphocytic leukemia. CDR3s include the opening cysteine and the closing phenylalanine or tryptophan. The D gene is left open where the match is weak. A clone size is listed for some rows: how often the clone was seen (once, few, many), or a class if it is expanded.

V	D	J	size	DNA	CDR3
TRBV11-2	-	TRBJ2-3	-	TGTGCCAGCAGCTTAGTTCAGCGGTCTCACACAGATACGCAGTATTTT	CASSLVQRSHTDTQYF
TRBV27	TRBD2	TRBJ2-5	few	TGTGCCAGCAGTTTAGCGGCGGGACTAGTAGCGGGGACCCAGTACTTC	CASSLAAGLVAGTQYF
TRBV30	-	TRBJ1-2	once	TGTGCCTGGAGCCTTGGGGCCCGCCAAGGCTACACCTTC	CAWSLGARQGYTF
TRBV5-1	TRBD1	TRBJ2-7	-	TGCGCCAGCAGCTTGGGACAGGGGGCGATCTACGAGCAGTACTTC	CASSLGQGAIYEQYF
TRBV5-6	-	TRBJ2-4	-	TGTGCCAGCAGCTCGCTCCGGGCTCCACTATACTTAGCCAAAAACATTCAGTACTTC	CASSSLRAPLYLAKNIQYF
TRBV6-1	-	TRBJ2-2	-	TGTGCCAGCAGTGGAGTCGAGACTATCCTGAACACCGGGGAGCTGTTTTTT	CASSGVETILNTGELFF
TRBV9	TRBD2	TRBJ2-7	-	TGTGCCAGCAGCGAGGCCCCTAGCGGCAACTACGAGCAGTACTTC	CASSEAPSGNYEQYF
TRBV6-4	-	TRBJ2-1	-	TGTGCCAGCAGTGCTGGAGAGTACAATGAGCAGTTCTTC	CASSAGEYNEQFF
TRBV30	TRBD1	TRBJ2-1	-	TGTGCCTGGAGTGGGACAGGGATCCCCTACAATGAGCAGTTCTTC	CAWSGTGIPYNEQFF
TRBV28	-	TRBJ2-1	-	TGTGCCAGCAGTCGACCCCGGCAGCGGGCGTACAATGAGCAGTTCTTC	CASSRPRQRAYNEQFF
TRBV10-3	TRBD2	TRBJ2-7	-	TGTGCCATCAGTATGACTAGCGGAAACTCCTACGAGCAGTACTTC	CAISMTSGNSYEQYF
TRBV6-5	-	TRBJ1-5	-	TGTGCCAGCAGTTACTCGGTCCATTATCAGCCCCAGCATTTT	CASSYSVHYQPQHF
TRBV7-2	-	TRBJ2-7	-	TGTGCCAGCAGCTTAGCGGAATGGCAGTACTTC	CASSLAEWQYF
TRBV29-1	TRBD1	TRBJ1-1	-	TGCAGCGTTGAACCATTAGGGACAGGGGGCTTGACTTTCTTT	CSVEPLGTGGLTFF
TRBV7-9	TRBD2	TRBJ2-1	-	TGTGCCAGCAGCTTATATTCGACTAGCGGGAGTGATGAGCAGTTCTTC	CASSLYSTSGSDEQFF
TRBV15	TRBD2	TRBJ2-7	-	TGTGCCACCAGCTTTACTAGCGGGAGTGGCGAGCAGTACTTC	CATSFTSGSGEQYF
TRBV6-1	TRBD1	TRBJ2-7	once	TGTGCCGTGAGAACAGGGGGGATTGACGAGCAGTACTTC	CAVRTGGIDEQYF
TRBV18	-	TRBJ2-7	-	TGTGCCAGCTCACTAGCTTCCGAGCAGTACTTC	CASSLASEQYF
TRBV14	-	TRBJ1-3	-	TGTGCCAGCAGCCAAGTCTCGTACGGAAACACCATATATTTT	CASSQVSYGNTIYF
TRBV5-6	TRBD2	TRBJ2-5	-	TGTGCCAGCAGCTGGGAGGGACTTCAGGAGACCCAGTACTTC	CASSWEGLQETQYF
TRBV15	TRBD2	TRBJ2-5	-	TGTGCCACCAGCAGAGAGGGGGGACTAGCGGGACAAGAGACCCAGTACTTC	CATSREGGLAGQETQYF
TRBV2	TRBD1	TRBJ1-5	few	TGTGCCAGCAGTGGAACGACAGGGACCTACAATCAGCCCCAGCATTTT	CASSGTTGTYNQPQHF
TRBV5-1	TRBD1	TRBJ1-1	-	TGCGCCAGCAGGCAGGGGGCGAACACTGAAGCTTTCTTT	CASRQGANTEAFF
TRBV7-8	TRBD2	TRBJ2-3	-	TGTGCCAGCAGCTTAGCTCGGCTAGCGGCCACAGATACGCAGTATTTT	CASSLARLAATDTQYF
TRBV5-8	-	TRBJ1-2	-	TGTGCCAGCAGGGGAGGACAGTACTATGGCTACACCTTC	CASRGGQYYGYTF
TRBV10-3	TRBD1	TRBJ2-1	-	TGTGCCATCAGTGTATCCGGGACAGGGGGTAAGAGGGCCTACAATGAGCAGTTCTTC	CAISVSGTGGKRAYNEQFF
TRBV11-2	-	TRBJ2-1	-	TGTGCCAGCAGCCCCGGGGCAGGGCAGGAGCAGTTCTTC	CASSPGAGQEQFF
TRBV10-3	-	TRBJ1-2	few	TGTGCCATCAGTGAGTCTCGTCCGGTGTGGGTTGGCTACACCTTC	CAISESRPVWVGYTF
TRBV27	-	TRBJ1-2	-	TGTGCCAGCAGTTTTGTGAAAGGCTATGGCTACACCTTC	CASSFVKGYGYTF
TRBV4-1	-	TRBJ2-3	-	TGCGCCAGCAGCCCGCGATCATTAGTCCCCACAGATACGCAGTATTTT	CASSPRSLVPTDTQYF
TRBV27	-	TRBJ2-7	few	TGTGCCAGCAGTCTACTCCTGACAGGCCAGACAAGGGGTTACGAGCAGTACTTC	CASSLLLTGQTRGYEQYF
TRBV27	-	TRBJ2-7	-	TGTGCCAGCAGTTTCGGGACGGCAAACAACGAGCAGTACTTC	CASSFGTANNEQYF
TRBV9	TRBD1	TRBJ2-1	-	TGTGCCAGCAGCGACCGGGACAGGGTTGAGCAGTTCTTC	CASSDRDRVEQFF
TRBV11-3	TRBD2	TRBJ2-1	-	TGTGCCAGCAGCTCCGCCGGGACTAGCGGGAGGGGTGAGCAGTTCTTC	CASSSAGTSGRGEQFF
TRBV7-8	-	TRBJ2-7	-	TGTGCCAGCAGCTTAGCCCCGGGGAACGAGCAGTACTTC	CASSLAPGNEQYF
TRBV5-1	-	TRBJ2-7	-	TGCGCCAGCAGAAGTACCCCCGAGGGGACTGCTTACGAGCAGTACTTC	CASRSTPEGTAYEQYF
TRBV2	TRBD2	TRBJ2-1	-	TGTGCCAGCAATTATGCGGGAGAAAACAATGAGCAGTTCTTC	CASNYAGENNEQFF
TRBV29-1	-	TRBJ2-7	-	TGCAGCGTTGAGGCCCGGTACGAGCAGTACTTC	CSVEARYEQYF
TRBV29-1	-	TRBJ2-5	-	TGCAGCGTAGCAGACAGATCCCAAGAGACCCAGTACTTC	CSVADRSQETQYF
TRBV18	-	TRBJ2-7	-	TGTGCCAGCTCACCGGCAGGCACCTACGAGCAGTACTTC	CASSPAGTYEQYF
TRBV5-6	-	TRBJ2-3	-	TGTGCCAGCAGCTTTAGTAGCCTCACAGATACGCAGTATTTT	CASSFSSLTDTQYF
TRBV28	TRBD2	TRBJ2-1	-	TGTGCCAGCACCCCCCCTGGGAGCGGGAGTATAAATGAGCAGTTCTTC	CASTPPGSGSINEQFF
TRBV30	-	TRBJ2-5	-	TGTGCCTGGGACCGAGACAGGCTGGGAGAGACCCAGTACTTC	CAWDRDRLGETQYF
TRBV30	-	TRBJ1-5	few	TGTGCCTGGAGTGTTCCCCGGGGGAGGTGGAATCAGCCCCAGCATTTT	CAWSVPRGRWNQPQHF
TRBV7-9	-	TRBJ2-5	-	TGTGCCAGCAGCTTAGATGCGTACCAAGAGACCCAGTACTTC	CASSLDAYQETQYF
TRBV5-4	TRBD2	TRBJ2-2	-	TGTGCCAGCAGCTTGCCCGGACTAGCGGGCAACACCGGGGAGCTGTTTTTT	CASSLPGLAGNTGELFF
TRBV6-5	-	TRBJ1-1	-	TGTGCCAGCAGTTACGAGGGGGTGTGGAACACTGAAGCTTTCTTT	CASSYEGVWNTEAFF